Listed here are 8 T cell receptor beta chains from one sample, sequenced in a study of CD8+ T cells in alopecia areata. Treatment described: oral pan-JAK inhibitor, 5-10 mg twice daily. Extraction and reverse transcription of RNA yielded cDNA as the sequencing template. Only in-frame clones appear in the TCRdb table, and some are missing; sequencing was by immunoSEQ multiplex PCR. In the table there are over 150,000 clones, less than 70% of which are singletons. The sample consisted of CD4+ T cells sorted from blood, taken at week 24, from a patient treated with tofacitinib. These receptors all stem from a human donor with alopecia areata.

The V and J genes are TRBV30 and TRBJ1-5, with 7 bases fitting TRBD1. The CDR3 consists of 16 residues. The trim removed 0 bases at V and 3 bases at J, leaving 8 bases unmatched. The germline V gene encodes CDR1 GTSNPN and CDR2 SVGIG (reference sequence). The CDR3: CAWSVRGTVNNQPQHF. The CDR3 DNA sequence: TGTGCCTGGAGTGTACGAGGGACAGTCAACAATCAGCCCCAGCATTTT.

The genes are TRBV5-6 and TRBJ2-2; D gene uncertain. Germline loops: CDR1 SGHDT, CDR2 YYEEEE. The CDR3 is made up of 13 amino acids. With 2 bases removed from V and 6 bases from J, the gap between germline ends came to 8 bases. In nucleotides, the CDR3 is TGTGCCAGCAGCTTTGGGGAATCCGGGGAGCTGTTTTTT. Its protein is CASSFGESGELFF.

The rearrangement uses TRBV7-2 and TRBJ2-6; D ambiguous. The CDR3 is 15 amino acids. V lost 3 bases to trimming and J lost 4 bases, with 10 bases between them. Germline V gene sequence: CDR1 SGHTA, CDR2 FQGNSA. CDR3 sequence reads: CASSFSHGGANVLTF. The CDR3, as DNA: TGTGCCAGCAGCTTCTCACACGGGGGGGCCAACGTCCTGACTTTC.

The rearrangement links TRBV30 to TRBJ2-3; 10 bases map to TRBD2. CDR3 size: 15 residues. Trimming removed 4 bases from V and 8 bases from J; junction bases left unmatched: 12. Germline CDR1 and CDR2: GTSNPN and SVGIG (reference sequence). CDR3 nucleotides: TGTGCCTGGACGGTGGCTAGCGGGGGACAGGCTACGCAGTATTTT. Translated: CAWTVASGGQATQYF.

A single count supports this clone. The chain has TRBV29-1 and TRBJ2-5; 11 nucleotides line up with TRBD2. The length of the CDR3 is 16 residues. V gave up 6 bases and J gave up 0 bases; unmatched junction bases: 9. Germline lookup yields CDR1 SQVTM and CDR2 ANQGSEA. CDR3 residues: CSVDGTSGMNQETQYF. Here the CDR3 DNA reads TGCAGCGTAGATGGGACTAGCGGAATGAACCAAGAGACCCAGTACTTC.

This clone has a single count. This rearrangement joins TRBV6-1 to TRBJ1-5; perhaps TRBD1 as D (6 bases). The germline V and J ends were trimmed by 2 bases and 6 bases, with 14 bases remaining between them. The CDR3 has 15 amino acids. CDR1 MNHNS and CDR2 SASEGT come from the germline V gene. CDR3 nucleotide sequence: TGTGCCAGCAGTGAATTTAACGCAGGGGTTCAGCCCCAGCATTTT. Its translation: CASSEFNAGVQPQHF.

This clone was picked up one time. The chain has TRBV4-2 and TRBJ2-7; D remains ambiguous. Trimming shortened V by 4 bases and J by 5 bases, and 12 bases separated the two germline ends. The CDR3 is 13 residues long. Germline CDR1 is LGHNA and CDR2 is YNFKEQ. CDR3 sequence reads: CASSPRLSDEQYF. The DNA for the CDR3 is TGTGCCAGCAGCCCCCGCCTGAGCGACGAGCAGTACTTC.

This chain joins TRBV29-1 and TRBJ2-3; D perhaps matches TRBD2 (5 bases). In germline, CDR1 is SQVTM, CDR2 ANQGSEA. Trimming pared 6 bases from V and 3 bases from J, leaving 13 bases between. CDR3 size: 13 residues. In DNA form, the CDR3 reads TGCAGCGTCGACGGGGAAGCTACAGATACGCAGTATTTT. Amino acid sequence: CSVDGEATDTQYF.